In this sample, the clone carrying this T cell receptor beta chain turned up many times. The antigen is not known. This sample was taken from a study of early T cells in non-severe SARS-CoV-2 infection. Whole-study context: Bulk RNA isolated from unsorted whole blood underwent sequencing; chains were not paired. The study, taken as a whole, reports: The study's VDJdb matching favored anti-spike CD8 responses and missed private and CD4 specificities.

CDR1 and CDR2 (germline): SGHRS, YFSETQ. The CDR3 covers 15 residues. V lost 2 bases, J lost 7 bases, and 15 bases lay in between. Tagging with unique molecular identifiers was applied to individual cDNA molecules. TCRdb processed the 5' RACE reads anew with MiXCR; each CDR3 protein has one entry. The sample holds nearly 90,000 distinct CDR3 sequences; 14% are singletons and the top ten take about 6.7%. Sample: whole blood. The chain carries TRBV5-1 and TRBJ2-2, with D possibly matching TRBD2 (5 bases). This clonotype was sampled from an adult who was a healthcare worker with PCR-confirmed SARS-CoV-2 infection or an uninfected control (not recorded which). CDR3 sequence: CASSFGGTRGGELFF. As DNA, the CDR3 is TGCGCCAGCAGCTTTGGCGGCACCCGGGGCGGGGAGCTGTTTTTT.